Listed here is a single T cell receptor (beta chain). In the authors' workflow: For nucleated cells, counts were estimated from reference gene primer amplification. Produced via immunoSEQ multiplex PCR; TCRdb's table is partial and in-frame only. V, J and clone size were drawn from that table, and D and trimming were deduced from the DNA. The table has a few hundred thousand clones, about four fifths seen once; the top ten hold roughly 2.8%. The source of the sample is a study of blood T cell repertoires in COVID-19. Across the whole study: The analysed material was cDNA or gDNA that came from T cells, B-cell-depleted T cells, or PBMCs.

The germline V and J ends were trimmed by 1 base and 0 bases, with 7 bases remaining between them. This CDR3 has 16 amino acids. Germline V gene data show CDR1 as MNHEY and CDR2 as SMNVEV (reference sequence). The chain couples TRBV27 to TRBJ1-6; no firm D call. The specimen sequenced was peripheral blood. The TCR was taken from a man aged 50-59 years with active or convalescent COVID-19. The CDR3: CASSLYGSSYNSPLHF. CDR3 in DNA: TGTGCCAGCAGTTTATACGGGAGCTCCTATAATTCACCCCTCCACTTT.